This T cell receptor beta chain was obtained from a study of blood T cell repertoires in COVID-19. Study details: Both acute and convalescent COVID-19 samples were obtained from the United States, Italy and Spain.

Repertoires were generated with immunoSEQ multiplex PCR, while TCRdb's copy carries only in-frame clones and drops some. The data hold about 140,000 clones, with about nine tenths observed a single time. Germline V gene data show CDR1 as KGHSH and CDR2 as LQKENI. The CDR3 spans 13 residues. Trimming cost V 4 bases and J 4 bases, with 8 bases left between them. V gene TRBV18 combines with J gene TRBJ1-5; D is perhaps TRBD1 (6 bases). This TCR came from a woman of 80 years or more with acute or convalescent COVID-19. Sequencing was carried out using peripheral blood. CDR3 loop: CASSLDRNQPQHF. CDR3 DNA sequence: TGTGCCAGCTCACTTGACAGGAATCAGCCCCAGCATTTT.